A single sample is the source of the 3 T cell receptor beta chains below, sequenced in a study of blood T cell repertoires in COVID-19. Sequenced by immunoSEQ multiplex PCR; TCRdb stores in-frame clones only, minus some. The sample consists of 110,000 or so clones, 84% of them appearing once. What was sequenced was peripheral blood. These receptors were obtained from a woman aged 80 or over with active or convalescent COVID-19.

The genes are TRBV20-1 and TRBJ2-1; TRBD2 might be the D (5 bases). There are 14 residues in the CDR3. Germline V lookup: CDR1 DFQATT, CDR2 SNEGSKA (reference sequence). V gave up 5 bases and J gave up 0 bases, with 11 bases separating them. Here the CDR3 DNA reads TGCAGTGCTCGTGCGGGTGGCTCCTACAATGAGCAGTTCTTC. Encoded protein: CSARAGGSYNEQFF.

V gene TRBV29-1 combines with J gene TRBJ1-1; D is unresolved. The CDR3 sequence is 14 residues long. Germline CDR1 reads SQVTM; CDR2 reads ANQGSEA. V was clipped by 3 bases and J by 5 bases, with 16 bases between them. CDR3 sequence: CSVDSRSGRTEAFF. Written as DNA, the CDR3 is TGCAGCGTTGATTCTCGGTCGGGGAGGACTGAAGCTTTCTTT.

The chain uses TRBV7-2 and TRBJ1-4, with TRBD1 matching over 9 bases. Unmatched junction bases numbered 0, after V lost 3 bases and J lost 7 bases. This CDR3 has 13 amino acids. Germline CDR1 SGHTA, CDR2 FQGNSA. The CDR3 is CASSLDRGEKLFF. The CDR3 nucleotides are TGTGCCAGCAGCTTGGACAGGGGTGAAAAACTGTTTTTT.